These 13 T cell receptor beta chains were sequenced from one sample in a study of T cells in Graves' hyperthyroidism and ophthalmopathy. Researchers amplified the TCR beta CDR3 regions from RNA transcripts. Initially, a first-round RT-PCR of the TCR CDR3 employed the HTBI primer set. TCRdb reanalysed the multiplex PCR reads using MiXCR and keeps one entry per CDR3 protein. The sample includes 300,000 or so distinct CDR3 sequences, 18% of them seen just once. The sample comprised blood. All receptors come from a woman aged 45-60 years with Graves' hyperthyroidism.

This clonotype was seen a handful of times. The V and J genes are TRBV7-2 and TRBJ1-3; D remains unclear. This CDR3 has 13 amino acids. V lost 8 bases, J lost 0 bases, and 8 bases lay in between. Per germline, CDR1 SGHTA and CDR2 FQGNSA. The CDR3 is CASQEFSGNTIYF. The CDR3 DNA follows: TGTGCCAGCCAAGAATTCTCTGGAAACACCATATATTTT.

This clonotype was observed at least ten times. The rearrangement joins TRBV12-3 or TRBV12-4 to TRBJ2-3; possible D gene TRBD2, 5 bases. CDR3 size: 16 residues. V was cut by 5 bases and J by 2 bases, with 17 bases left in between. CDR3 loop: CASSPPLGLTTDTQYF. DNA of the CDR3: TGTGCCAGCAGTCCACCTCTCGGACTTACCACAGATACGCAGTATTTT.

This clonotype was seen ten or more times. The rearrangement joins TRBV6-1 to TRBJ2-7, with D possibly called TRBD1 or TRBD2 (5 bases each). The germline CDR1 and CDR2 sequences are MNHNS and SASEGT. The CDR3 totals 14 residues. The CDR3 DNA sequence: TGTGCGAGAAAGAAGGGACCAGGGCACTGCGAGCAGTACGTC. Its protein product is CARKKGPGHCEQYV.

This chain uses TRBV10-3 with TRBJ2-3; D is undetermined. Germline V gene sequence: CDR1 ENHRY, CDR2 SYGVKD. V lost 6 bases and J lost 5, with 15 bases in between. CDR3 size: 14 residues. CDR3 region: CAISAGYSRDTQYF. The CDR3, as DNA: TGTGCCATCAGCGCAGGCTACTCCCGAGATACGCAGTATTTT.

This clonotype was counted at least ten times. The chain combines TRBV7-9 with TRBJ2-1, with 8 bases aligning to TRBD2. From germline, CDR1 is SEHNR and CDR2 FQNEAQ (reference sequence). J was trimmed by 8 bases and V by 0 bases; bases with no gene match: 3. CDR3 length: 14 residues. DNA for the CDR3: TGTGCCAGCAGCTTAGCCGGGGGGGCTGATGAGCAGTTCTTC. This encodes CASSLAGGADEQFF.

This clonotype was observed a handful of times. V is TRBV19 and J is TRBJ1-5; 10 nucleotides line up with TRBD1. The CDR3 contains 16 residues. With V trimmed by 2 bases and J by 4 bases, 5 bases remained unmatched. Germline values: CDR1 LNHDA, CDR2 SQIVND (reference sequence). Here the CDR3 DNA reads TGTGCCAGTAGTATATACGGGGGACAGGGGAATCAGCCCCAGCATTTT. It yields the protein CASSIYGGQGNQPQHF.

This clonotype was recorded a few times. This chain joins TRBV2 and TRBJ1-5; D gene unclear. Trimming pared 7 bases from V and 2 bases from J, leaving 15 bases between. Germline CDR1 and CDR2: SNHLY and FYNNEI. The CDR3 covers 15 residues. CDR3 in amino acids: CASKKRFGGNQPQHF. The CDR3 nucleotides are TGTGCCAGCAAGAAGCGGTTCGGCGGCAATCAGCCCCAGCATTTT. Full variable domain (missing parts from reference TRBV2 and TRBJ1-5): EPEVTQTPSHQVTQMGQEVILRCVPISNHLYFYWYRQILGQKVEFLVSFYNNEISEKSEIFDDQFSVERPDGSNFTLKIRSTKLEDSAMYFCASKKRFGGNQPQHFGDGTRLSIL.

The chain carries TRBV30 and TRBJ2-7; 7 nucleotides line up with TRBD1. V lost 2 bases to trimming and J lost 4 bases; unmatched junction nucleotides: 11. This CDR3 spans 15 amino acids. In germline, CDR1 is GTSNPN, CDR2 SVGIG (reference sequence). The chain's CDR3 is CAWSWTGISRYEQYF. The CDR3 nucleotides read TGTGCCTGGAGTTGGACAGGAATATCGCGTTACGAGCAGTACTTC.

This clonotype was seen repeatedly, ten times or more. The chain links TRBV2 to TRBJ1-1; D possibly corresponds to TRBD1 (5 bases). Germline V gene sequence: CDR1 SNHLY, CDR2 FYNNEI. The CDR3 is made up of 13 amino acids. The ends were cut back, 1 base at V and 10 bases at J, with 13 bases in the middle. CDR3 sequence (DNA): TGTGCCAGCAGTGAAGGAATCTATGGGACAGCTTTCTTT. This gives the protein CASSEGIYGTAFF.

The chain couples TRBV6-1 to TRBJ2-1, with 7 bases aligning to TRBD1. This CDR3 comprises 14 residues. Looked up from germline, CDR1 is MNHNS and CDR2 is SASEGT. The ends lost 7 bases at V and 3 bases at J; junction bases unmatched: 6. The CDR3 protein is CASMERGLYNEQFF. The CDR3 nucleotides are TGTGCCAGCATGGAAAGGGGGCTCTACAATGAGCAGTTCTTC.

This clonotype was counted only a few times. The gene calls are TRBV5-1 and TRBJ2-3; 9 bases are shared with TRBD2. The CDR3 has 17 residues. Trimming cost V 0 bases and J 2 bases; bases outside gene matches: 7. CDR1 and CDR2 from the germline V gene are SGHRS and YFSETQ. Written as DNA, the CDR3 is TGCGCCAGCAGCTTGGCCGTGACTAGCGGCTACACAGATACGCAGTATTTT. It codes for CASSLAVTSGYTDTQYF.

This clonotype turned up a few times. The chain links TRBV14 to TRBJ1-5; unclear D gene. V was pared by 0 bases and J by 3 bases, with 12 bases between. Per germline, CDR1 SGHDN and CDR2 FVKESK. The CDR3 contains 16 residues. CDR3 sequence: CASSQDPPGINQPQHF. CDR3 nucleotides: TGTGCCAGCAGCCAAGATCCCCCAGGCATCAATCAGCCCCAGCATTTT.

This clonotype was seen a few times. CDR3 sequence reads: CASRESGRHEQFF. The CDR3 DNA sequence: TGTGCCAGCAGGGAAAGCGGGAGACATGAGCAGTTCTTC. The chain uses TRBV5-4 and TRBJ2-1, with TRBD2 matching over 8 bases. The CDR3 has 13 amino acids. Germline CDR1 reads SGHNT; CDR2 reads YYREEE (reference sequence). The ends lost 5 bases at V and 8 bases at J; junction bases unmatched: 6.